Presented here are 13 T cell receptor beta chains from one specimen sequenced in a study of shared clonotypes between healthy human individuals. Sequenced by immunoSEQ multiplex PCR; TCRdb stores in-frame clones only, minus some. The sample holds about 980,000 clones, roughly 72% seen once. The sequenced sample was memory CD4+ T cells sorted from blood. The subset denotes: CD45RA-negative fraction. These receptors were taken from a man aged 18 to 30 in good health.

V and J are TRBV11-2 and TRBJ2-5, with TRBD2 matching over 9 bases. From germline, CDR1 is SGHAT and CDR2 FQNNGV. The CDR3 length is 16 residues. The trim removed 6 bases at V and 2 bases at J, leaving 10 bases unmatched. The CDR3 protein is CASRLSGGPGQETQYF. CDR3 DNA: TGTGCCAGCAGACTTAGCGGGGGCCCAGGGCAAGAGACCCAGTACTTC.

The rearrangement joins TRBV4-1 to TRBJ2-3, with a tentative D call TRBD2 (6 bases). Germline-derived CDR1 and CDR2 are MGHRA and YSYEKL. V lost 6 bases, J lost 0 bases, and 13 bases lay in between. The CDR3 is 15 residues long. The CDR3 reads CASRPTSTSTDTQYF. CDR3 nucleotide sequence: TGCGCCAGCAGACCTACTAGCACTAGCACAGATACGCAGTATTTT.

The chain recombines TRBV9 with TRBJ1-1, with 7 nucleotides matching TRBD1. The CDR3 has 15 amino acids. The ends lost 3 bases at V and 4 bases at J; junction bases unmatched: 9. Germline CDR1 reads SGDLS; CDR2 reads YYNGEE. DNA for the CDR3: TGTGCCAGCAGCGAAGGAAGGGGGCAAGGCACTGAAGCTTTCTTT. Translation gives CASSEGRGQGTEAFF.

The gene calls are TRBV25-1 and TRBJ1-2; TRBD1 matches 7 bases. Losses at the gene ends were 0 bases for V and 7 bases for J; bases not matched to a gene: 14. The CDR3 runs to 17 residues. Germline values: CDR1 MGHDK, CDR2 SYGVNS. The CDR3 bases are TGTGCCAGCAGTGAATATACAGGGGTTCAGGAGTTACGTGGCTACACCTTC. It translates to CASSEYTGVQELRGYTF.

To note about this clone: Being one base from a much bigger clone, this may be a read error. In the same sample, other DNA sequences code for this CDR3. CDR3 nucleotides: TGTGCCAGCAGCTTAGGGACCTCTGGAAACACCATATATTTT. Translated, it gives CASSLGTSGNTIYF. V and J are TRBV7-9 and TRBJ1-3; D remains unclear. CDR1 and CDR2 (germline): SEHNR, FQNEAQ (reference sequence). V was shortened by 1 base and J by 0 bases, with 4 bases between the two germline ends. CDR3 length: 14 residues.

V usage is TRBV2 and J usage is TRBJ2-4; D is unclear. CDR1 is SNHLY and CDR2 is FYNNEI in the germline V gene. This CDR3 comprises 13 residues. With 6 bases removed from V and 0 bases from J, the gap between germline ends came to 6 bases. The CDR3 DNA reads TGTGCCAGCAGGGTCGGAGCCAAAAACATTCAGTACTTC. Residues: CASRVGAKNIQYF.

The CDR3 region has the DNA TGTGCCAGCACCCACTCTGGCGGGGGGGCAGAGACCCAGTACTTC. As protein: CASTHSGGGAETQYF. V usage is TRBV6-1 and J usage is TRBJ2-5; 9 nucleotides agree with TRBD2. V gave up 7 bases and J gave up 4 bases; unmatched junction bases: 10. The CDR3 has 15 residues. Germline-derived CDR1 and CDR2 are MNHNS and SASEGT.

The J gene is TRBJ2-7, the V gene TRBV4-1; D might be TRBD1 (6 bases). Germline lookup yields CDR1 MGHRA and CDR2 YSYEKL. This CDR3 has 16 amino acids. V gave up 0 bases and J gave up 5 bases, with 17 bases separating them. CDR3 nucleotide sequence: TGCGCCAGCAGCCAAGAGAGGGGGTATCCTTCAGACGAGCAGTACTTC. It is translated as CASSQERGYPSDEQYF.

The gene calls are TRBV7-6 and TRBJ2-7; D is possibly TRBD2 (6 bases). Trimming took 5 bases from V and 5 from J, leaving 13 bases between them. Per the germline V gene, CDR1 is SGHVS and CDR2 is FNYEAQ. The CDR3 has 13 residues. The CDR3 region is CASSPGWGDEQYF. CDR3 nucleotide sequence: TGTGCCAGCAGCCCGGGATGGGGGGACGAGCAGTACTTC.

The genes are TRBV10-1 and TRBJ2-1; TRBD1 or TRBD2 may be the D gene (5 bases each). The CDR3 extends over 14 amino acids. Deletions cut 2 bases from V and 5 bases from J, with 10 bases between. Looked up from germline, CDR1 is WNHNN and CDR2 is SYGVQD (reference sequence). CDR3 loop: CASSEGGKNNEQFF. The CDR3 nucleotides are TGCGCCAGCAGTGAGGGGGGTAAGAACAATGAGCAGTTCTTC.

The genes are TRBV15 and TRBJ1-6; D call uncertain. The length of the CDR3 is 17 residues. Germline V CDR1 and CDR2: LNHNV, YYDKDF (reference sequence). V dropped 1 base and J dropped 6 bases, with 16 bases sitting between them. The CDR3 reads CATSRGTPSVGNSPLHF. The DNA for the CDR3 is TGTGCCACCAGCAGAGGGACCCCCAGTGTCGGTAATTCACCCCTCCACTTT. Full variable domain (outside the CDR3, taken from reference TRBV15 and TRBJ1-6): DAMVIQNPRYQVTQFGKPVTLSCSQTLNHNVMYWYQQKSSQAPKLLFHYYDKDFNNEADTPDNFQSRRPNTSFCFLDIRSPGLGDTAMYLCATSRGTPSVGNSPLHFGNGTRLTVT.

V gene TRBV2 combines with J gene TRBJ2-5; D might be TRBD1 (6 bases). The CDR3 covers 12 residues. Germline V gene sequence: CDR1 SNHLY, CDR2 FYNNEI. V was pared by 6 bases and J by 5 bases, with 10 bases between. The CDR3 sequence is CASRYRVETQYF. The CDR3 bases are TGTGCCAGCAGATACAGGGTTGAGACCCAGTACTTC.

V usage is TRBV6-6 and J usage is TRBJ1-2; TRBD1 matches at 11 bases. The CDR3 has 15 amino acids. V trimming: 6 bases; J trimming: 2 bases; junction bases outside the gene matches: 5. Looked up from germline, CDR1 is MNHNY and CDR2 is SVGAGI (reference sequence). CDR3 loop: CASSYGQGANYGYTF. The CDR3 bases are TGTGCCAGCAGCTACGGACAGGGGGCAAACTATGGCTACACCTTC.